The T cell receptor (beta chain) described here comes from a study of T cell responses to AZD1222 COVID-19 vaccine. General study results and limits: Only 5 or 6 AZD1222 recipients tested seropositive at baseline. Spike was spanned by vaccine-associated CD4 TCRs, which were dominant at 160-218 and 743-854. After two AZD1222 doses, spike-specific TCR breadth and depth rose versus day 0. Most donors were white British and more were female, and clonal diversity was possibly underestimated.

Data came from immunoSEQ multiplex PCR; TCRdb stores just in-frame clones and leaves some out. The sample lists 90,000 to 120,000 clones; about 89% were seen once. CDR1 and CDR2 (germline): MDHEN, SYDVKM. V gave up 8 bases and J gave up 0 bases; unmatched junction bases: 3. CDR3 length: 15 amino acids. This clone was seen only once. What it binds is not known. The chain carries TRBV28 and TRBJ1-6; 8 bases align to TRBD1. Material: peripheral blood, obtained on day 0 of AZD1222 vaccination. The sequence was obtained from an adult in good health. The CDR3 nucleotides read TGTGCCAGCGGGGACAGGAGCTCCTATAATTCACCCCTCCACTTT. As protein: CASGDRSSYNSPLHF.